This record concerns one TCR beta chain sequence. Time point of the sample: about 13 months of natalizumab therapy. The data were taken from a study of multiple sclerosis patients with progressive multifocal leukoencephalopathy. Some clones are missing from TCRdb's copy, which holds only in-frame ones; the method was immunoSEQ multiplex PCR. The repertoire holds 20,000 to 25,000 clones, approximately 90% seen once, with about 2.3% in the top ten. CDR1 and CDR2 from the germline V gene are SEHNR and FQNEAQ (reference sequence). The germline V and J ends were trimmed by 2 bases and 3 bases, with 7 bases remaining between them. The CDR3 runs 13 residues.

The chain carries TRBV7-9 and TRBJ2-5, with unresolved D. This TCR came from a man under 40 with multiple sclerosis. The sequencing here drew on PBMCs, taken from a patient treated with natalizumab. The CDR3 reads CASSLWSEETQYF. CDR3 DNA: TGTGCCAGCAGCTTATGGTCAGAAGAGACCCAGTACTTC.